The 20 T cell receptor beta chains below come from one sample, sequenced in a study of blood T cell repertoires in COVID-19. TCRdb's copy holds only in-frame clones and misses some; the assay was immunoSEQ multiplex PCR. The sample holds fewer than 350,000 clones, approximately 86% seen once. Sequencing used peripheral blood. These TCRs come from a woman in her twenties or thirties who had recovered from COVID-19.

V usage is TRBV6-5 and J usage is TRBJ2-3, with D perhaps TRBD2 (6 bases). The CDR3 is made up of 15 amino acids. Germline V gives CDR1 MNHEY, CDR2 SVGAGI. V gave up 5 bases and J gave up 1 base, with 13 bases separating them. The CDR3 sequence is CASSILWGGTDTQYF. The CDR3 DNA follows: TGTGCCAGCAGTATTTTGTGGGGGGGCACAGATACGCAGTATTTT.

This chain connects TRBV24-1 to TRBJ2-2; 10 bases line up with TRBD1. The V gene's germline CDR1 is KGHDR and CDR2 SFDVKD. The CDR3 totals 15 residues. V dropped 4 bases and J dropped 8; count of bases not matched to a gene: 6. In DNA, the CDR3 is TGTGCCACCAGTGAAGGGACAGGGGTAAGGGGGGAGCTGTTTTTT. It codes for CATSEGTGVRGELFF.

The V call is TRBV5-6, the J call TRBJ1-6, with 8 bases aligning to TRBD1. The junction had 18 bases not matched to a gene; V was cut back by 4 bases and J by 9 bases. The CDR3 runs 18 residues. Germline loops: CDR1 SGHDT, CDR2 YYEEEE. CDR3: CASSPGQGATHIGSPLHF. The CDR3 nucleotides read TGTGCCAGCAGCCCCGGACAGGGAGCTACTCATATAGGTTCACCCCTCCACTTT.

This clone appeared once. This chain connects TRBV9 to TRBJ2-1; possibly TRBD2 for D (6 bases). CDR1 and CDR2 (germline): SGDLS, YYNGEE. The CDR3 loop spans 14 amino acids. With 0 bases removed from V and 9 bases from J, the gap between germline ends came to 13 bases. CDR3 in amino acids: CASSVVTQGGEQFF. CDR3 in DNA: TGTGCCAGCAGCGTAGTAACCCAGGGAGGTGAGCAGTTCTTC.

This chain connects TRBV6-5 to TRBJ2-7, with a tentative D call TRBD2 (5 bases). The germline V and J ends were trimmed by 6 bases and 5 bases, with 17 bases remaining between them. Looked up from germline, CDR1 is MNHEY and CDR2 is SVGAGI. This CDR3 region has 14 residues. The CDR3 reads CASRFDRGKNEQYF. The CDR3 coding sequence is TGTGCCAGCAGGTTCGATCGGGGAAAGAACGAGCAGTACTTC.

With regard to this clone: The junction departs from the called germline gene at one end, perhaps through a read error. The chain combines TRBV5-8 with TRBJ2-6, with TRBD1 as a possible D gene (5 bases). The CDR3 extends over 15 amino acids. The V gene's germline CDR1 is SGHTS and CDR2 YDEGEE. CDR3 region: CASSSLRFGANVLTF. The CDR3 DNA follows: TGTGCCAGCAGCTCCCTAAGGTTTGGGGCTAACGTCCTGACTTTC.

The table lists this clone with a few counts. This sample includes further DNA sequences coding for the same CDR3. The chain carries TRBV7-2 and TRBJ1-1; 8 bases agree with TRBD1. Germline lookup yields CDR1 SGHTA and CDR2 FQGNSA. V shed 1 base, J shed 5 bases, and the junction held 3 bases outside the gene matches. This CDR3 has 14 amino acids. In DNA, the CDR3 is TGTGCCAGCAGCTTAGACAGGGGGGGTACTGAAGCTTTCTTT. Translation: CASSLDRGGTEAFF.

The chain links TRBV11-3 to TRBJ1-1; no definite D call. V shed 5 bases and J shed 4 bases, with 11 bases lying between them. The germline gives CDR1 SGHNT, CDR2 YENEEA. The CDR3 sequence is 13 residues long. CDR3 nucleotides: TGTGCCAGCAGCCCGAGCTCTGGCACTGAAGCTTTCTTT. Encoded protein: CASSPSSGTEAFF.

In this sample, this clone turned up a few times. The V gene is TRBV6-1, the J gene TRBJ1-5; no clear D gene. V lost 1 base to trimming and J lost 8 bases, with 9 bases between them. The CDR3 totals 13 residues. CDR1 and CDR2 (germline): MNHNS, SASEGT. The CDR3 sequence: CASSEERREPQHF. CDR3 in DNA: TGTGCCAGCAGTGAAGAAAGACGGGAGCCCCAGCATTTT.

The chain has TRBV11-2 and TRBJ2-7; D unclear. The CDR3 is made up of 14 amino acids. V was trimmed by 0 bases and J by 4 bases, leaving 10 bases between them. CDR1 is SGHAT, CDR2 FQNNGV, per germline. The CDR3 DNA is TGTGCCAGCAGCTTAGAGCCACAGACGTACGAGCAGTACTTC. This sequence encodes CASSLEPQTYEQYF. The full variable domain, completed using reference TRBV11-2 and TRBJ2-7, is EAGVAQSPRYKIIEKRQSVAFWCNPISGHATLYWYQQILGQGPKLLIQFQNNGVVDDSQLPKDRFSAERLKGVDSTLKIQPAKLEDSAVYLCASSLEPQTYEQYFGPGTRLTVT.

The rearrangement uses TRBV6-2 or TRBV6-3 and TRBJ2-5; D is possibly TRBD2 (6 bases). Germline V gene data show CDR1 as MNHEY and CDR2 as SVGEGT. V was clipped by 7 bases and J by 0 bases, with 21 bases between them. CDR3 size: 17 residues. The CDR3 loop reads CASTPGTSSSYQETQYF. The CDR3 DNA sequence: TGTGCCAGCACCCCGGGCACTAGCTCCTCGTACCAAGAGACCCAGTACTTC.

This chain links TRBV27 with TRBJ2-3, with D perhaps TRBD1 (6 bases). The CDR3 runs to 13 residues. Trimming stripped 6 bases from V and 6 bases from J, with 13 bases between. Germline V lookup: CDR1 MNHEY, CDR2 SMNVEV (reference sequence). CDR3 DNA sequence: TGTGCCAGCAGGCCACAGGGAACGGATACGCAGTATTTT. Translated: CASRPQGTDTQYF.

The chain combines TRBV28 with TRBJ1-2; a weak D match, TRBD1 (6 bases). The ends were cut back, 3 bases at V and 2 bases at J, with 10 bases in the middle. In germline, CDR1 is MDHEN, CDR2 SYDVKM. This CDR3 contains 14 residues. The CDR3 DNA follows: TGTGCCAGCAGTTTGGACAGAAGGAACTATGGCTACACCTTC. It encodes CASSLDRRNYGYTF.

This clone appeared a single time. This chain connects TRBV6-5 to TRBJ1-4; maybe TRBD1 (5 bases). The CDR3 extends over 15 amino acids. The V end was cut by 4 bases, the J end by 2 bases, with 11 bases between. Germline CDR1 reads MNHEY; CDR2 reads SVGAGI. The chain's CDR3 is CASSFGGGTNEKLFF. CDR3 nucleotides: TGTGCCAGCAGTTTTGGGGGGGGGACTAATGAAAAACTGTTTTTT.

The chain couples TRBV7-3 to TRBJ2-7, with D hard to call. Trimming left V 3 bases short and J 5 bases short, with 11 bases between. CDR1 is SGHTA, CDR2 FQGTGA, per germline. The CDR3 sequence is 13 residues long. The CDR3 DNA is TGTGCCAGCAGCTTCCCTAGGCGGCACGAGCAGTACTTC. Its translation: CASSFPRRHEQYF.

This rearrangement joins TRBV19 to TRBJ2-7; 8 bases line up with TRBD1. This CDR3 comprises 15 residues. V lost 3 bases to trimming and J lost 3 bases; unmatched junction nucleotides: 7. The germline CDR1 and CDR2 sequences are LNHDA and SQIVND (reference sequence). CDR3 region: CASSIDRGLLYEQYF. In nucleotides, the CDR3 is TGTGCCAGTAGTATCGACAGGGGCCTACTCTACGAGCAGTACTTC.

In this sample, this clone turned up once. The rearrangement uses TRBV15 and TRBJ1-4; the D is unclear. Germline V gene lookup returns CDR1 LNHNV and CDR2 YYDKDF (reference sequence). V was cut by 3 bases and J by 7 bases, with 12 bases left in between. The CDR3 is 14 residues long. The CDR3 spells CATSRKARGEKLFF. The CDR3 DNA is TGTGCCACCAGCAGGAAAGCCAGAGGTGAAAAACTGTTTTTT.

This clone appeared a few times. This chain connects TRBV5-1 to TRBJ1-1, with D possibly being TRBD1 (5 bases). The CDR3 runs to 15 residues. Trimming cost V 0 bases and J 2 bases, with 11 bases left between them. Looked up from germline, CDR1 is SGHRS and CDR2 is YFSETQ. This chain's CDR3 is CASSLDRLQNTEAFF. In nucleotides, the CDR3 is TGCGCCAGCAGCTTGGACAGGCTTCAAAACACTGAAGCTTTCTTT.

The gene calls are TRBV5-5 and TRBJ2-2; D possibly corresponds to TRBD2 (5 bases). V lost 4 bases to trimming and J lost 3 bases, with 16 bases between them. CDR1 and CDR2 (germline): SGHKS, YYEKEE (reference sequence). This CDR3 is built from 16 residues. CDR3 amino acids: CASSPNFGIYTGELFF. The CDR3 DNA reads as TGTGCCAGCAGCCCGAACTTCGGGATTTACACCGGGGAGCTGTTTTTT.

This clone was seen more than once but under ten times. This chain uses TRBV10-3 with TRBJ1-5, with D possibly matching TRBD1 (6 bases). Trimming removed 7 bases from V and 3 bases from J, with 10 bases in between. The CDR3 is made up of 13 amino acids. CDR1 is ENHRY and CDR2 is SYGVKD in the germline V gene. CDR3 protein: CAITAGDNQPQHF. The CDR3 DNA reads as TGTGCCATCACCGCAGGGGACAATCAGCCCCAGCATTTT.